The entry below describes one TCR beta chain. The clone's antigen remains unknown. No much larger clone exists at a distance of one base, and base qualities are not known. Trimming at the junction amounts to 6 bases on V and 2 bases on J, and the germline ends lie 10 bases apart. From the germline V gene, CDR1 is MNHEY and CDR2 is SVGEGT. The CDR3, from cysteine to phenylalanine, totals 13 residues. Left in the record is the CDR3 DNA by itself, 39 bases read in frame from the first base. The sample originates from a study of T cell responses to AZD1222 COVID-19 vaccine (dated by TCRdb to about 2021). Describing the broader study: AZD1222 recipients with second doses at about 4 weeks or about 12 weeks were pooled, because spike-specific TCR depth and breadth did not differ between schedules. Trial participants were enrolled by age into subgroups of 18-55, 56-69 and 70-plus years, and around 150, 29 and 61 TCR-sequenced participants, respectively, were included in these subgroups. A total of about 230 trial participants underwent TCR sequencing, of whom 207 received two doses of AZD1222 and about 25 received two doses of the MenACWY control vaccine. General study outcomes and caveats: Only six AZD1222 recipients were SARS-CoV-2 seropositive at baseline, limiting conclusions about previously exposed vaccinees. A significant rise in spike-specific TCR breadth and depth was observed after two AZD1222 doses relative to day 0 and relative to MenACWY recipients. Most participants were white British and females outnumbered males, and the authors suggested that clonal diversity may have been underestimated. In the small 56-69-year group, the increase in depth fell short of significance, most likely because of low power. Epitopes outside the regions mutated in the B.1.351 and B.1.1.7 variants were reportedly recognized by nearly half of the unique spike-specific TCRs. The vaccine-associated CD4 TCRs covered the entire spike protein, and the dominant responses fell in regions 160-218 and 743-854. Because no samples from the day 14 peak response were available, repertoires could be characterized only after the peak T cell response.

The CDR3 regions of human TCRbeta chains were analyzed by immunosequencing. Per the source publication's procedure: Repertoire TCRs were checked for matches against a reference library of SARS-CoV-2-specific TCRs that had been generated using the MIRA antigen-specificity platform. Breadth was defined as the fraction of unique TCRs that were SARS-CoV-2-associated. Depth was defined as the fraction of total T cells that were SARS-CoV-2-associated. Using the MIRA data, each spike-specific TCR was assigned both to the spike region to which the TCR was reactive and to a CD4 or CD8 class. Log10-transformed breadth and depth values were compared by one-way ANOVA with Sidak's multiple comparisons tests. TCRdb mirrors the immuneACCESS table, restricted to in-frame sequences. Some clones are absent from its copies; in checked studies, under half trace to an unresolved V gene, and the reason for the others is unknown. The V and J calls and clone size were taken over from that table, and D and trimming were inferred from the DNA. The sample table lists 160,000 or so clones, approximately 90% of them with a count of one. The ten largest clones take up 1.8% of the sample.

The time point label, as the study defines it: baseline before first vaccination. Vaccinee samples came from UK trials COV001 and COV002, including a single-blind randomized controlled phase 2/3 trial of AZD1222 (ChAdOx1 nCoV-19) in healthy adults. Trial participant PBMC samples were collected at day 0 and day 28 after the second dose for TCRbeta chain sequencing. The chain is made from TRBV6-2 or TRBV6-3 and TRBJ2-5; the D gene cannot be resolved reliably. The clonotype originates from an adult in good health. The input for sequencing was peripheral blood, taken on day 0 of AZD1222 vaccination. At the DNA level, the sequence is TGTGCCAGCAGCCGGGTAGAACAAGAGACCCAGTACTTC. Its protein product is CASSRVEQETQYF.